A single sample gave rise to the 22 T cell receptor beta chains below, sequenced in a study of CXCR3-negative and CXCR3-positive naive CD8 T cells. Findings of the study overall: Higher TRB CDR3 hydrophobicity marked CXCR3-positive naive cells relative to CXCR3-negative naive cells.

What these receptors recognize is not known. TRB cDNA was prepared as libraries by UMI-labeled 5' RACE. TCRdb reprocessed the 5' RACE reads; each CDR3 protein has one entry and no DNA is given. The sample spans about 86,000 distinct CDR3 sequences; the ten largest clones claim 0.75% to 0.95%. The material sequenced was naive CXCR3+ CD8+ T cells from blood. Subset reported: CD45RO-CCR7+CD27+CD95- naive CD8+ T cells expressing CXCR3 (TNR3+). Every receptor here comes from a human donor in good health. Some clones in this sample may be carry-over from other donors' samples.

The V call is TRBV20-1, the J call TRBJ2-3; without DNA, the TCRdb call of TRBD1 cannot be checked. Germline-derived CDR1 and CDR2 are DFQATT and SNEGSKA (reference sequence). The length of the CDR3 is 15 residues. This CDR3 is CSAPGTQTSTDTQYF.

The chain uses TRBV12-3 or TRBV12-4 and TRBJ2-1; lacking DNA, the TRBD1 call made by TCRdb goes unchecked. The CDR3 has 11 residues. The CDR3 sequence is CASSYGAEQFF.

This chain links TRBV7-8 with TRBJ2-5. This CDR3 has 13 residues. Germline-derived CDR1 and CDR2 are SGHVS and FQNEAQ. CDR3: CASSLHERETQYF.

The chain is built from TRBV6-1 and TRBJ1-1; TCRdb proposes TRBD1, but this gene call is untestable without DNA. Germline CDR1 reads MNHNS; CDR2 reads SASEGT. The CDR3 length is 14 residues. CDR3 residues: CASSMEGGGTEAFF.

V and J are TRBV20-1 and TRBJ2-7. The CDR3 runs to 13 residues. The germline V gene has CDR1 DFQATT and CDR2 SNEGSKA (reference sequence). CDR3 region: CSARPRASYEQYF.

The chain uses TRBV7-9 and TRBJ1-6. The V gene's germline CDR1 is SEHNR and CDR2 FQNEAQ (reference sequence). This CDR3 spans 15 amino acids. This chain's CDR3 is CASSLWAAGDSPLHF.

This CDR3 reads CASSQDQRLFLYEQYF. The chain joins TRBV4-1 to TRBJ2-7. This CDR3 comprises 16 residues. The V gene's germline CDR1 is MGHRA and CDR2 YSYEKL.

The V call is TRBV28, the J call TRBJ2-7; TCRdb picks TRBD1, but there is no DNA to check that call. Germline lookup yields CDR1 MDHEN and CDR2 SYDVKM. CDR3 size: 12 residues. The CDR3 region is CASSPPGEWQYF.

This chain joins TRBV19 and TRBJ2-7. Germline loops: CDR1 LNHDA, CDR2 SQIVND (reference sequence). The CDR3 has 14 residues. CDR3 in amino acids: CASSIGGSPYEQYF.

The rearrangement links TRBV28 to TRBJ2-2; TCRdb's D call, TRBD1, is unchecked because there is no DNA. CDR3 length: 16 residues. Germline assignment: CDR1 MDHEN and CDR2 SYDVKM. CDR3 protein: CASSPPVGLGTGELFF.

The chain couples TRBV7-6 to TRBJ2-7; TCRdb picks TRBD2, but there is no DNA to check that call. The CDR3 has 16 amino acids. Germline-derived CDR1 and CDR2 are SGHVS and FNYEAQ. The chain's CDR3 is CASSFSGGLFSYEQYF.

The chain carries TRBV28 and TRBJ2-7. This CDR3 is 14 amino acids long. Germline V lookup: CDR1 MDHEN, CDR2 SYDVKM. CDR3 sequence: CASSLEQVFYEQYF.

The V call is TRBV2, the J call TRBJ2-5; there is no DNA to check the TCRdb D call of TRBD2. CDR1 is SNHLY, CDR2 FYNNEI, per germline. This CDR3 comprises 15 residues. Here the CDR3 reads CASSGLAGARETQYF.

The V call is TRBV18, the J call TRBJ2-3. CDR3 size: 15 residues. Germline V lookup: CDR1 KGHSH, CDR2 LQKENI. CDR3 in amino acids: CASSPPVVNTDTQYF.

The chain has TRBV19 and TRBJ2-2; there is no DNA to check the TCRdb D call of TRBD2. The germline gives CDR1 LNHDA, CDR2 SQIVND (reference sequence). There are 13 residues in the CDR3. The CDR3 protein is CASQLGTTGELFF. Drawing the rest from reference TRBV19 and TRBJ2-2, the complete variable domain is DGGITQSPKYLFRKEGQNVTLSCEQNLNHDAMYWYRQDPGQGLRLIYYSQIVNDFQKGDIAEGYSVSREKKESFPLTVTSAQKNPTAFYLCASQLGTTGELFFGEGSRLTVL.

The rearrangement links TRBV29-1 to TRBJ2-7; the TRBD1 assignment by TCRdb is unverifiable without DNA. The CDR3 sequence is 15 residues long. Germline V gives CDR1 SQVTM, CDR2 ANQGSEA. This CDR3 reads CSVEVVGTGEYEQYF.

V is TRBV5-4 and J is TRBJ2-2. This CDR3 has 15 residues. From germline, CDR1 is SGHNT and CDR2 YYREEE (reference sequence). The CDR3 is CASSLKDLMAGELFF.

The chain links TRBV3-1 to TRBJ1-6; TCRdb's D gene call, TRBD1, goes unchecked for lack of DNA. This CDR3 spans 14 amino acids. The germline V gene has CDR1 LGHDT and CDR2 YNNKEL (reference sequence). The CDR3 sequence is CASSLPGQDSPLHF.

V gene TRBV12-3 or TRBV12-4 combines with J gene TRBJ2-2; TCRdb proposes TRBD2, but this gene call is untestable without DNA. This CDR3 is 13 amino acids long. The CDR3 protein is CATTSGVDGELFF.

The J gene is TRBJ2-3, the V gene TRBV28. The CDR3 covers 11 residues. Germline V gives CDR1 MDHEN, CDR2 SYDVKM. This CDR3 reads CASRRRDTQYF.

CDR3 sequence reads: CASSLLLAEETQYF. The chain links TRBV7-6 to TRBJ2-5. The germline gives CDR1 SGHVS, CDR2 FNYEAQ. CDR3 length equals 14 residues.

V and J are TRBV7-2 and TRBJ2-7; the TCRdb call, TRBD1, lacks DNA for checking. CDR3 length equals 14 residues. Germline V gene sequence: CDR1 SGHTA, CDR2 FQGNSA. The CDR3 is CASSLVGGLEEQYF. Combining the CDR3 with reference TRBV7-2 and TRBJ2-7 gives the whole variable domain GAGVSQSPSNKVTEKGKDVELRCDPISGHTALYWYRQSLGQGLEFLIYFQGNSAPDKSGLPSDRFSAERTGGSVSTLTIQRTQQEDSAVYLCASSLVGGLEEQYFGPGTRLTVT.